This T cell receptor (beta chain) was identified during a study of cytomegalovirus exposure and HLA in healthy donors. Overall study: Researchers found that roughly 81% of over 350 genotyped donors fell within the Caucasian-associated ancestry cluster.

The study ran its PCR with 60 Vbeta and 13 Jbeta primers. Some clones are missing from TCRdb's copy, which holds only in-frame ones; the method was immunoSEQ multiplex PCR. The repertoire consists of tens of thousands of clones, with around 80% occurring once and the leading ten covering under 3%. Unrecorded immune exposure was likely among donors, who were nominally healthy when sampled. The trim removed 7 bases at V and 1 base at J, leaving 10 bases unmatched. The germline CDR1 and CDR2 sequences are MGHRA and YSYEKL. This CDR3 comprises 16 residues. The rearrangement joins TRBV4-1 to TRBJ2-1, with TRBD2 matching 7 bases. The clonotype comes from a man in his fifties in good health and CMV-seropositive. Sequenced sample: PBMCs. DNA for the CDR3: TGCGCCAGCACCCGACAAGAAGCGGGGTCCTACAATGAGCAGTTCTTC. It is translated as CASTRQEAGSYNEQFF.